A selection of T cell receptor beta chains follows, all from one sample in a study of blood T cell repertoires in COVID-19. Method: immunoSEQ multiplex PCR; TCRdb's copy keeps in-frame clones and lacks some. The table has approximately 190,000 clones, roughly 87% seen once; the top ten hold about 6%. The sample taken for sequencing was peripheral blood. The source of these receptors is a woman in her 40s with acute or convalescent COVID-19. CDR3s include the opening cysteine and the closing phenylalanine or tryptophan. A D gene is named only where the DNA matches it firmly. The size field is filled for only some rows; it gives once, few, many or a size class.

CASSRGQSTYEQYF	TGTGCCAGCAGCCGAGGACAGTCTACCTACGAGCAGTACTTC	.	TRBV5-4	TRBJ2-7	.
CAWRKGTANTGELFF	TGTGCCTGGAGGAAGGGGACTGCGAACACCGGGGAGCTGTTTTTT	.	TRBV30	TRBJ2-2	once
CASSVGVGSNYGYTF	TGTGCCAGCAGCGTAGGGGTGGGCTCTAACTATGGCTACACCTTC	.	TRBV9	TRBJ1-2	few
CASSVGVGVNTEAFF	TGTGCCAGCAGCGTAGGGGTAGGGGTGAACACTGAAGCTTTCTTT	.	TRBV9	TRBJ1-1	.
CASSPTREIYGYTF	TGTGCCAGCAGCCCGACACGAGAGATCTATGGCTACACCTTC	.	TRBV3-1/TRBV3-2	TRBJ1-2	.
CASSAGQGFRGYTF	TGTGCCAGCAGCGCGGGACAGGGGTTTCGAGGCTACACCTTC	TRBD1	TRBV9	TRBJ1-2	few
CASSFQGGEQYF	TGCGCCAGCAGCTTCCAGGGGGGCGAGCAGTACTTC	.	TRBV5-1	TRBJ2-7	.
CASSVGFSFSVSEPEQFF	TGTGCCAGCAGCGTAGGGTTTAGTTTCTCCGTTAGCGAACCTGAGCAGTTCTTC	.	TRBV9	TRBJ2-1	few
CASSVTDLQPQHF	TGTGCCAGCAGCGTGACAGACCTACAGCCCCAGCATTTT	.	TRBV9	TRBJ1-5	.
CASSWNGGADGEQFF	TGCGCCAGCAGCTGGAACGGGGGGGCGGACGGTGAGCAGTTCTTC	TRBD2	TRBV5-1	TRBJ2-1	.
CASRGSSTGELFF	TGTGCCAGTAGGGGCTCGAGCACCGGGGAGCTGTTTTTT	.	TRBV6-5	TRBJ2-2	few
CASSSMSVESYTF	TGTGCCAGCAGTTCCATGTCGGTAGAGAGCTACACCTTC	.	TRBV28	TRBJ1-2	.
CASSPSNSGANVLTF	TGTGCCAGCAGCCCATCTAACTCTGGGGCCAACGTCCTGACTTTC	.	TRBV6-2/TRBV6-3	TRBJ2-6	.
CASSDGTGDSFF	TGTGCCAGCAGCGACGGGACAGGCGATTCTTTCTTT	TRBD1	TRBV9	TRBJ1-1	few
CASSYSVGRINTEAFF	TGTGCCAGCAGTTACTCCGTTGGCAGAATTAACACTGAAGCTTTCTTT	.	TRBV6-5	TRBJ1-1	.
CASSLGQGLAGGEQFF	TGCGCCAGCAGCTTGGGACAGGGACTAGCGGGAGGCGAGCAGTTCTTC	TRBD2	TRBV5-1	TRBJ2-1	.
CASSQDRDGANVLTF	TGTGCCAGCAGCCAAGATCGGGATGGGGCCAACGTCCTGACTTTC	.	TRBV4-2	TRBJ2-6	.
CASSSRGGLYEQYF	TGTGCCAGCAGCTCCCGGGGGGGCCTTTACGAGCAGTACTTC	TRBD2	TRBV13	TRBJ2-7	.
CASIGGPVRETQYF	TGTGCCAGCATCGGGGGGCCAGTTCGAGAGACCCAGTACTTC	.	TRBV28	TRBJ2-5	.
CASSFGGGNTEAFF	TGTGCCAGCAGTTTCGGGGGAGGGAACACTGAAGCTTTCTTT	.	TRBV28	TRBJ1-1	few
CASSPLGTVNTEAFF	TGTGCCAGCTCACCACTCGGGACTGTGAACACTGAAGCTTTCTTT	.	TRBV18	TRBJ1-1	.
CASSLVFAGLADTQYF	TGTGCCAGCAGCTTAGTTTTTGCGGGGTTGGCAGATACGCAGTATTTT	.	TRBV7-2	TRBJ2-3	.
CASSGDSGGPGETQYF	TGTGCCAGCAGTGGGGATAGCGGGGGGCCAGGGGAGACCCAGTACTTC	TRBD2	TRBV2	TRBJ2-5	.
CASSPPDTSPNVLTF	TGTGCCAGCAGTCCGCCTGACACATCTCCCAACGTCCTGACTTTC	.	TRBV2	TRBJ2-6	medium-sized
CASSPQGLYEQYF	TGTGCCAGCTCACCACAGGGACTCTACGAGCAGTACTTC	.	TRBV18	TRBJ2-7	.
CASKDRGDSPLHF	TGTGCCAGTAAAGACAGGGGTGATTCACCCCTCCACTTT	TRBD1	TRBV19	TRBJ1-6	.